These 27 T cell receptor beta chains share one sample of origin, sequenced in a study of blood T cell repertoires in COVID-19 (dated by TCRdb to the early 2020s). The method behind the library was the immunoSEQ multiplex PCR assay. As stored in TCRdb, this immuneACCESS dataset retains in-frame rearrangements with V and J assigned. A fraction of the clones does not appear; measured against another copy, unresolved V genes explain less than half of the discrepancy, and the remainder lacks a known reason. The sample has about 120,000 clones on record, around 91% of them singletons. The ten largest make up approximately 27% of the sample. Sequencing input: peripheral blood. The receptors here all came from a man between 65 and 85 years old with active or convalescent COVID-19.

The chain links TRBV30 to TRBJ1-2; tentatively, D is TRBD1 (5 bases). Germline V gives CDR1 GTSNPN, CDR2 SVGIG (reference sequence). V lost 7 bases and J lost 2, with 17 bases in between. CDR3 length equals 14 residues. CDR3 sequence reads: CAYHRDWANYGYTF. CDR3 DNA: TGTGCCTACCACCGGGACTGGGCAAACTATGGCTACACCTTC.

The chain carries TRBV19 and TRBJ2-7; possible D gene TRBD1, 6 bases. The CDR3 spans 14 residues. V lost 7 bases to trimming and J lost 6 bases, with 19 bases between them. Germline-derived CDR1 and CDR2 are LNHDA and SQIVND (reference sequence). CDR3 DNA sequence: TGTGCCAGTAAGATTGGACAGACGTCAACCGAGCAGTACTTC. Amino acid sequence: CASKIGQTSTEQYF.

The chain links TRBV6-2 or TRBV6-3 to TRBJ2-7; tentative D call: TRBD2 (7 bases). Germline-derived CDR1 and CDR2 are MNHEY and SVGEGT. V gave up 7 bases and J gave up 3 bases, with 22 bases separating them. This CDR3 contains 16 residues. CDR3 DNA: TGTGCCAGCACCCCACGGGGGGCAGAGTTAGGCTACGAGCAGTACTTC. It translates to CASTPRGAELGYEQYF.

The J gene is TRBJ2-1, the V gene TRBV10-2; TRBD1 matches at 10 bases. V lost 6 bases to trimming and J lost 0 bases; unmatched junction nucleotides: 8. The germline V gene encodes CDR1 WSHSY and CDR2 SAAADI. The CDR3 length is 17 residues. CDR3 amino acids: CASSRQGAWGSYNEQFF. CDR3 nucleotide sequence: TGCGCCAGCAGCAGACAGGGGGCGTGGGGCTCCTACAATGAGCAGTTCTTC.

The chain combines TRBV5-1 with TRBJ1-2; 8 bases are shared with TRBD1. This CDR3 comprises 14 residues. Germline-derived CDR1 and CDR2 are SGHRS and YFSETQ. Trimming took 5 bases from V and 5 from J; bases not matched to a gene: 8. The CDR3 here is CASRGSGGTYGYTF. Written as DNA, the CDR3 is TGCGCCAGCAGAGGGTCAGGGGGCACGTATGGCTACACCTTC.

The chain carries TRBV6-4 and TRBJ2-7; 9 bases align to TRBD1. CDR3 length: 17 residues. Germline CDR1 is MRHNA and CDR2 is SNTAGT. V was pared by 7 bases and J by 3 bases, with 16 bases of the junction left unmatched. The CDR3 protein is CASKGQGGTWVGYEQYF. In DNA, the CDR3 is TGTGCCAGCAAGGGACAGGGCGGAACCTGGGTCGGCTACGAGCAGTACTTC.

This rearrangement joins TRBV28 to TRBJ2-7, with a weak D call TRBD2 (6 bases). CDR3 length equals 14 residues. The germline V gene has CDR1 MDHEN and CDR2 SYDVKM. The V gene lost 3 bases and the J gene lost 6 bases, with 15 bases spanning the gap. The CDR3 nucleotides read TGTGCCAGCAGTTTCCCCGTGGGAGGCAGCGAGCAGTACTTC. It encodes CASSFPVGGSEQYF.

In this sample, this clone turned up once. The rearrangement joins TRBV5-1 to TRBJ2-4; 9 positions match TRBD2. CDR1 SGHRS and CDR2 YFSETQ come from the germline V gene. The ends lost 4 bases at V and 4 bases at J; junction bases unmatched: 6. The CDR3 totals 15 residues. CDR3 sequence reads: CASSNGLANKNIQYF. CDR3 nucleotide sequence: TGCGCCAGCAGCAACGGACTAGCGAATAAAAACATTCAGTACTTC.

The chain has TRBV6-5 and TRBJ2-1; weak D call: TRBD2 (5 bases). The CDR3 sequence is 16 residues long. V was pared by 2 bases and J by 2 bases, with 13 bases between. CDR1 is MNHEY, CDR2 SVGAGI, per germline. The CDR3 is CASSYPMDGAYNEQFF. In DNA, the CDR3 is TGTGCCAGCAGTTACCCTATGGACGGGGCCTACAATGAGCAGTTCTTC.

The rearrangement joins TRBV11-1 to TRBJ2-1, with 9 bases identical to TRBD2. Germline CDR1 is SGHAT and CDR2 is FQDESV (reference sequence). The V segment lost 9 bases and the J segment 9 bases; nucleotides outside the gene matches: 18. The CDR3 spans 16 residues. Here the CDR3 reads CARDRGAREGYREQFF. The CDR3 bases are TGTGCCAGAGATAGGGGAGCGCGGGAGGGCTATCGTGAGCAGTTCTTC.

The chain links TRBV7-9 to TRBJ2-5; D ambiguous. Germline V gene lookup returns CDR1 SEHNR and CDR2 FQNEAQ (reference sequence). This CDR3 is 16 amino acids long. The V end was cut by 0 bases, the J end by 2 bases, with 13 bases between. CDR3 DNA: TGTGCCAGCAGCTTAGCGCTTTCTAACCCACAAGAGACCCAGTACTTC. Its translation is CASSLALSNPQETQYF.

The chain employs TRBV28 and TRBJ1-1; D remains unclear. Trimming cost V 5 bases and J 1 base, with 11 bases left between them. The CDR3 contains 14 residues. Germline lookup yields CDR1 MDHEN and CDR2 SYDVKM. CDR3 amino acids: CASSTPRGNTEAFF. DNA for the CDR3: TGTGCCAGCAGTACTCCCCGGGGGAACACTGAAGCTTTCTTT.

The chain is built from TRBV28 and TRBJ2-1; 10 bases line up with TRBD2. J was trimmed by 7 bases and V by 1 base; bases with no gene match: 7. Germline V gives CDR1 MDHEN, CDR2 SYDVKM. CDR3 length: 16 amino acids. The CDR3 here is CASSLSAGGPRNEQFF. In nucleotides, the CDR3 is TGTGCCAGCAGTTTATCAGCGGGAGGGCCGAGGAATGAGCAGTTCTTC.

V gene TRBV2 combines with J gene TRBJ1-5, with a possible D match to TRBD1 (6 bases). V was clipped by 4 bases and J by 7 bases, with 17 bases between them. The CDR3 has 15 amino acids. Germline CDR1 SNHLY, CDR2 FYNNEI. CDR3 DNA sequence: TGTGCCAGCAGTGTAAATGGGGGCGGAGTACAGCCCCAGCATTTT. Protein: CASSVNGGGVQPQHF.

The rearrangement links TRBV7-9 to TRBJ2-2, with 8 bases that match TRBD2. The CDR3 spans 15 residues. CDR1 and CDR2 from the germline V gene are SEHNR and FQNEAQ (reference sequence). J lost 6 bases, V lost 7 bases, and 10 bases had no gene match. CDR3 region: CASTVGLAVAGELFF. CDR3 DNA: TGTGCCAGCACGGTAGGACTAGCCGTGGCCGGGGAGCTGTTTTTT.

CDR3 residues: CASSASGRETDTQYF. CDR3 in DNA: TGCGCCAGCAGCGCTAGCGGGAGGGAGACAGATACGCAGTATTTT. The rearrangement links TRBV5-1 to TRBJ2-3; 12 bases map to TRBD2. The germline gives CDR1 SGHRS, CDR2 YFSETQ. The CDR3 contains 15 residues. Trimming removed 4 bases from V and 3 bases from J; junction bases left unmatched: 3.

As DNA, the CDR3 is TGTGCCAGCGGACCTAGACAGAACTACGAGCAGTACTTC. This codes for CASGPRQNYEQYF. The chain employs TRBV6-5 and TRBJ2-7; a possible D gene is TRBD1 (5 bases). Per germline, CDR1 MNHEY and CDR2 SVGAGI. The CDR3 spans 13 residues. V gave up 8 bases and J gave up 3 bases, with 14 bases separating them.

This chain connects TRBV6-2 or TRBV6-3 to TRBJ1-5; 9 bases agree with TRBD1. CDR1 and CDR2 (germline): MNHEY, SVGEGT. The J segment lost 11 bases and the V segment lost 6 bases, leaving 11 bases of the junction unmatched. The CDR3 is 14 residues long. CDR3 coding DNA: TGTGCCAGCAGCCCGGGACAGGGTCAATGGGCCCAGCATTTT. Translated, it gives CASSPGQGQWAQHF.

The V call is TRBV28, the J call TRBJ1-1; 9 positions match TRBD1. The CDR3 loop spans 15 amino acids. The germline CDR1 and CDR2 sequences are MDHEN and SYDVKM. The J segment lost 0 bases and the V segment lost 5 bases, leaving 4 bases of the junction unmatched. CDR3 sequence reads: CASSTRDRVNTEAFF. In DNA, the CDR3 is TGTGCCAGCAGTACCCGGGACAGGGTGAACACTGAAGCTTTCTTT.

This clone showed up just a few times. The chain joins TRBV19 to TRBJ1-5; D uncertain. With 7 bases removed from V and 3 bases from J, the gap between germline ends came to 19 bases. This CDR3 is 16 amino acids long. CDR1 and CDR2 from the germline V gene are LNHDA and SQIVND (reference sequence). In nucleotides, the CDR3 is TGTGCCAGTACCCCCCCGGGTCGCGGCAACAATCAGCCCCAGCATTTT. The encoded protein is CASTPPGRGNNQPQHF. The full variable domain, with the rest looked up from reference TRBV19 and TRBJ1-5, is DGGITQSPKYLFRKEGQNVTLSCEQNLNHDAMYWYRQDPGQGLRLIYYSQIVNDFQKGDIAEGYSVSREKKESFPLTVTSAQKNPTAFYLCASTPPGRGNNQPQHFGDGTRLSIL.

CDR3 DNA sequence: TGTGCCAGTAGTATCGTCCTGTACCAAGAGACCCAGTACTTC. This codes for CASSIVLYQETQYF. This chain joins TRBV19 and TRBJ2-5; D is unclear. The CDR3 length is 14 residues. Trimming left V 3 bases short and J 0 bases short, with 8 bases between. In germline, CDR1 is LNHDA, CDR2 SQIVND (reference sequence).

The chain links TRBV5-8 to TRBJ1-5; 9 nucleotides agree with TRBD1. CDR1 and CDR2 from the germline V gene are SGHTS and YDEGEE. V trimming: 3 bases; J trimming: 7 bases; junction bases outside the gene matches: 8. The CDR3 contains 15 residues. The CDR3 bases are TGTGCCAGCAGCTCCGGGACAGGGTACGGCCAGCCCCAGCATTTT. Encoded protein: CASSSGTGYGQPQHF.

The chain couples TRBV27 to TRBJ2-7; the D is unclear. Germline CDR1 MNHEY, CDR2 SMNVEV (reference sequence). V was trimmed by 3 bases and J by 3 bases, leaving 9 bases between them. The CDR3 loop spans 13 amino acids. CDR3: CASSLGSDYEQYF. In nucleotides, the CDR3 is TGTGCCAGCAGTTTGGGCTCAGACTACGAGCAGTACTTC.

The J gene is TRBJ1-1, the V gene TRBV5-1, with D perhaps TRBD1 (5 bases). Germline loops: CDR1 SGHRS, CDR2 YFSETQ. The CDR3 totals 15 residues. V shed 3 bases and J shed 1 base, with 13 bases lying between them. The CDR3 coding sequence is TGCGCCAGCAGCTCCCTGGGGGGTCCGAACACTGAAGCTTTCTTT. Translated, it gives CASSSLGGPNTEAFF.

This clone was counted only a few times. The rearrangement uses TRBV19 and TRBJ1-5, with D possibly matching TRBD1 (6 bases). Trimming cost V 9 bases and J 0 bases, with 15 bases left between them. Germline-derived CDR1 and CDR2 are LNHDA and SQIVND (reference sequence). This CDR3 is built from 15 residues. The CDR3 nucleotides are TGTGCCAGCCGGCCGAGGGGGAGTAGCAATCAGCCCCAGCATTTT. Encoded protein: CASRPRGSSNQPQHF.

The CDR3 DNA is TGTGCCAGCAGTTACGCGACAGCCTCCTACGAGCAGTACTTC. Translating it yields CASSYATASYEQYF. V usage is TRBV6-6 and J usage is TRBJ2-7; the D gene is possibly TRBD1 (5 bases). The length of the CDR3 is 14 residues. Between the trimmed V and J ends, which lost 2 bases and 0 bases, there was a span of 8 bases. Germline assignment: CDR1 MNHNY and CDR2 SVGAGI (reference sequence).

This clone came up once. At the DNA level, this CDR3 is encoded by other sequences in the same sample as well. The CDR3 coding sequence is TGTGCCAGCTCACCCATGAACACTGAAGCTTTCTTT. Translated, it gives CASSPMNTEAFF. The chain employs TRBV18 and TRBJ1-1; D is ambiguous. Germline lookup yields CDR1 KGHSH and CDR2 LQKENI. The length of the CDR3 is 12 residues. With 3 bases removed from V and 0 bases from J, the gap between germline ends came to 2 bases.